This is a list of T cell receptor beta chains from one sample in a study of naive and memory T cell subsets. TCRdb re-called the UMI-ligation and nested PCR reads with MiXCR, one entry per CDR3 protein. The sample contains around 160,000 distinct CDR3 sequences, over 15% of which appear only once. The sequencing sample was made of naive CD4+ T cells from blood. The receptors were gathered from a human donor in good health. Both conserved end residues are part of each CDR3. A D gene is named only where the DNA matches it firmly. Some rows have no size entry. The others give once, few or many, or a class for an expanded clone.

clone_size,v_call,j_call,d_call,cdr3_nt,cdr3_aa
few,TRBV3-1,TRBJ2-1,-,TGTGCCAGCAGCCAACTAATGGAGTCCTACAATGAGCAGTTCTTC,CASSQLMESYNEQFF
few,TRBV19,TRBJ1-6,-,TGTGCCAGTAGTAGATCGGCGGACACACATAATTCACCCCTCCACTTT,CASSRSADTHNSPLHF
many,TRBV20-1,TRBJ2-7,TRBD1,TGCAGTGCTAGAGATGCCAGGGGGAAGTACGAGCAGTACTTC,CSARDARGKYEQYF
-,TRBV5-1,TRBJ2-3,-,TGCGCCAGCAGCACAACCGGGACGCAGTTGGATACGCAGTATTTT,CASSTTGTQLDTQYF
-,TRBV6-6,TRBJ1-2,TRBD1,TGTGCCAGCAGTTATCTTGGACAGGGTGGGAGCTATGGCTACACCTTC,CASSYLGQGGSYGYTF
-,TRBV6-2/TRBV6-3,TRBJ2-7,-,TGTGCCAGCAGAACCGAGCAAAGTTATAATTACTCCTACGAGCAGTACTTC,CASRTEQSYNYSYEQYF
-,TRBV28,TRBJ2-5,-,TGTGCCAGCAGTTTTCGGGGGCTAGGGTACCAAGAGACCCAGTACTTC,CASSFRGLGYQETQYF
few,TRBV20-1,TRBJ2-7,TRBD2,TGCAGTGCCACCTACTTAGGCGGGGGGGTTTCCTACGAGCAGTACTTC,CSATYLGGGVSYEQYF
-,TRBV20-1,TRBJ2-5,-,TGCAGTGCTAGAGTGTTGACAGGCGGTGAGACCCAGTACTTC,CSARVLTGGETQYF
few,TRBV12-3/TRBV12-4,TRBJ1-1,-,TGTGCCAGCAGTCCGCGGGCCACTTTGAACACTGAAGCTTTCTTT,CASSPRATLNTEAFF
-,TRBV24-1,TRBJ2-5,-,TGTGCCACCAGTGACGGCGGGTTGGGCCGGGAGACCCAGTACTTC,CATSDGGLGRETQYF